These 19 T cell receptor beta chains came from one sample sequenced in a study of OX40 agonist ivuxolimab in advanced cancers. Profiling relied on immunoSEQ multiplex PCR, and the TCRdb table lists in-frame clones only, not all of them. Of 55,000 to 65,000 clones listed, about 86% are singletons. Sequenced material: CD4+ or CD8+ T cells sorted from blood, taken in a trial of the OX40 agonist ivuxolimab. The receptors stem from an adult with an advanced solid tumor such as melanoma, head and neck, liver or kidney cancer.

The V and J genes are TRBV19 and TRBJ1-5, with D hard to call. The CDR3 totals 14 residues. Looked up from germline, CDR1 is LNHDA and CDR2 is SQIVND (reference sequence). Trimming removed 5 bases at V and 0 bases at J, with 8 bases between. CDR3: CASSPVNSNQPQHF. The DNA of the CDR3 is TGTGCCAGTAGTCCCGTTAATAGCAATCAGCCCCAGCATTTT.

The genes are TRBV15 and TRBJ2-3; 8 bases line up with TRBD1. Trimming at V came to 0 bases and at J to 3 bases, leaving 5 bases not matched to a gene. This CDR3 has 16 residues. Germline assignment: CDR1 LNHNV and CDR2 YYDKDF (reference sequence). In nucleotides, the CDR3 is TGTGCCACCAGCAGAGATGGACAGGGTCGGACAGATACGCAGTATTTT. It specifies CATSRDGQGRTDTQYF.

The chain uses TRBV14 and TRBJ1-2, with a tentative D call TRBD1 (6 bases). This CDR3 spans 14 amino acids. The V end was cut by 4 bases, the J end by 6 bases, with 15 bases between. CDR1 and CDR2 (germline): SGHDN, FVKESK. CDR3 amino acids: CASSRTVGTDGYTF. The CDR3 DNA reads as TGTGCCAGCAGCCGGACAGTTGGGACTGATGGCTACACCTTC.

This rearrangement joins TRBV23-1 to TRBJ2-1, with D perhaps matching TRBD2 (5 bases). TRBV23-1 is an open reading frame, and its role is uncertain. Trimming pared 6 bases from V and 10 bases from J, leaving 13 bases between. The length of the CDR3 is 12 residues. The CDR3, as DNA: TGCGCCAGCAGGCCTAGGACGGGGGAGCAGTTCTTC. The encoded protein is CASRPRTGEQFF.

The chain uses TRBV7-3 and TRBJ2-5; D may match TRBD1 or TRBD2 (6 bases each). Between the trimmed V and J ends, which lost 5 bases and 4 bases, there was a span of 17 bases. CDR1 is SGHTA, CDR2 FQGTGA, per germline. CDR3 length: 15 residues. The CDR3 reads CASSKQGGPVETQYF. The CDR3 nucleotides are TGTGCCAGCAGCAAACAAGGGGGGCCGGTAGAGACCCAGTACTTC.

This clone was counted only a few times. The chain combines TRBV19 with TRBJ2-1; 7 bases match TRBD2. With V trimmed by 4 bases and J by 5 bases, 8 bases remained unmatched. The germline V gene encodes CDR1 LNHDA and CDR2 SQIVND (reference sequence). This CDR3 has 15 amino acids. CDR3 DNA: TGTGCCAGTAGTAGTGCGTCTAGCGGTAACAATGAGCAGTTCTTC. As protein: CASSSASSGNNEQFF.

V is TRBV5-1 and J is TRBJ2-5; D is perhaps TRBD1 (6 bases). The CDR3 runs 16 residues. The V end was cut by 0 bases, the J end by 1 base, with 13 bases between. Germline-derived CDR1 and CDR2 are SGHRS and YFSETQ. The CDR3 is CASSLVMGAPQETQYF. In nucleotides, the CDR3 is TGCGCCAGCAGCTTGGTGATGGGGGCGCCCCAAGAGACCCAGTACTTC.

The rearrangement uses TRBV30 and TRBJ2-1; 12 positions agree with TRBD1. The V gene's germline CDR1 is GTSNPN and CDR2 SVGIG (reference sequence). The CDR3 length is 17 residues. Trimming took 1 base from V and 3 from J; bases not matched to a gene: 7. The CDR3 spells CAWSAPGQGANYNEQFF. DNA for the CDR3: TGTGCCTGGAGTGCCCCGGGACAGGGGGCGAACTACAATGAGCAGTTCTTC.

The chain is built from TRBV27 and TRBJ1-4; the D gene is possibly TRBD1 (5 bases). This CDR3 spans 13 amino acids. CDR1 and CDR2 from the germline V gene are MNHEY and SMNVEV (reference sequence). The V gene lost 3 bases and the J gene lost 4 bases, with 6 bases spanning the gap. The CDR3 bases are TGTGCCAGCAGTTTGAGGGGTAATGAAAAACTGTTTTTT. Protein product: CASSLRGNEKLFF.

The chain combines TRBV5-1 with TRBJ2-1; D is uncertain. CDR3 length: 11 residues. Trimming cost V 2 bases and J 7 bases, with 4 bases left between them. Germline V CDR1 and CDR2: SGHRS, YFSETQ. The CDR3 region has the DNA TGCGCCAGCAGCTTAAAGAATGAGCAGTTCTTC. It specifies CASSLKNEQFF.

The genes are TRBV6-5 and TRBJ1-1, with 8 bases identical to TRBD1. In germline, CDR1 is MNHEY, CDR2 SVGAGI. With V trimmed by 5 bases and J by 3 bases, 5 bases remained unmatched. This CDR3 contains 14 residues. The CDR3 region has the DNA TGTGCCAGCAGTCCCGACAGGGGTGACACTGAAGCTTTCTTT. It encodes CASSPDRGDTEAFF.

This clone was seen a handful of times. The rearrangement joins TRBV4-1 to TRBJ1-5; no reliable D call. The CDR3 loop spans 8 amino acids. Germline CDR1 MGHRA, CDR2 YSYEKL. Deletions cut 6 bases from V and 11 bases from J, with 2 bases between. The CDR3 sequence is CASRTQHF. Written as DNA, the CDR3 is TGCGCCAGCAGAACCCAGCATTTT.

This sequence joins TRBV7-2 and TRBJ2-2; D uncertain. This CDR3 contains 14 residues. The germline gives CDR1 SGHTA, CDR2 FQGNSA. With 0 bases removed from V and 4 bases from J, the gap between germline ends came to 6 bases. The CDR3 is CASSLAILTGELFF. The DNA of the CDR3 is TGTGCCAGCAGCTTAGCTATCCTCACCGGGGAGCTGTTTTTT.

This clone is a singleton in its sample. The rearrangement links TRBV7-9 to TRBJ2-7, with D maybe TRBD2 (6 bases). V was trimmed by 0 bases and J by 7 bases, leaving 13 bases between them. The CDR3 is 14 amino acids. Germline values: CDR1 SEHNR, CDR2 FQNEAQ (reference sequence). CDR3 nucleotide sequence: TGTGCCAGCAGCTTAGCCAGGGCCCGGGAGGAGCAGTACTTC. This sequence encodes CASSLARAREEQYF. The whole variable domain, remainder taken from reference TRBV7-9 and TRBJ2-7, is DTGVSQNPRHKITKRGQNVTFRCDPISEHNRLYWYRQTLGQGPEFLTYFQNEAQLEKSRLLSDRFSAERPKGSFSTLEIQRTEQGDSAMYLCASSLARAREEQYFGPGTRLTVT.

The DNA for the CDR3 is TGTGCCAGCAGCTTGGTAGGGAGCCAGGATGGCTACACCTTC. Amino acid sequence: CASSLVGSQDGYTF. The chain has TRBV5-5 and TRBJ1-2; no clear D gene. The CDR3 consists of 14 residues. Trimming stripped 0 bases from V and 6 bases from J, with 12 bases between. Germline CDR1 and CDR2: SGHKS and YYEKEE (reference sequence).

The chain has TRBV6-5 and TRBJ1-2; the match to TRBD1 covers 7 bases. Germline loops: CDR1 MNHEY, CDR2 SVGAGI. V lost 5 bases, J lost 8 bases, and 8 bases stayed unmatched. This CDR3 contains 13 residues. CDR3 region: CASSPTGAGGYTF. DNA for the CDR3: TGTGCCAGCAGTCCAACAGGGGCGGGGGGCTACACCTTC.

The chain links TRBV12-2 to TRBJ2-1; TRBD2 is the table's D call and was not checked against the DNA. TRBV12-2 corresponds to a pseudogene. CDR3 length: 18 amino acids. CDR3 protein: CASRSRGRKLAGHNEQFF. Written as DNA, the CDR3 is TGTGCAAGTCGCTCCCGCGGGCGTAAACTAGCGGGCCACAATGAGCAGTTCTTC.

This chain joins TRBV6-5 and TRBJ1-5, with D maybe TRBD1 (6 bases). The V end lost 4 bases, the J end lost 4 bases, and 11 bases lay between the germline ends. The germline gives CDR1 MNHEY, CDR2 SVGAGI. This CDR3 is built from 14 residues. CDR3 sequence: CASSSGQRNQPQHF. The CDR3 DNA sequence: TGTGCCAGCAGTTCAGGACAGAGAAATCAGCCCCAGCATTTT.

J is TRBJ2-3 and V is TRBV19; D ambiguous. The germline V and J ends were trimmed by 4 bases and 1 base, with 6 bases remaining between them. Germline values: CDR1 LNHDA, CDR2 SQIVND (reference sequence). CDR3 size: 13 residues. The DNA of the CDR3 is TGTGCCAGTAGTAGCACGCGCACAGATACGCAGTATTTT. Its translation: CASSSTRTDTQYF.